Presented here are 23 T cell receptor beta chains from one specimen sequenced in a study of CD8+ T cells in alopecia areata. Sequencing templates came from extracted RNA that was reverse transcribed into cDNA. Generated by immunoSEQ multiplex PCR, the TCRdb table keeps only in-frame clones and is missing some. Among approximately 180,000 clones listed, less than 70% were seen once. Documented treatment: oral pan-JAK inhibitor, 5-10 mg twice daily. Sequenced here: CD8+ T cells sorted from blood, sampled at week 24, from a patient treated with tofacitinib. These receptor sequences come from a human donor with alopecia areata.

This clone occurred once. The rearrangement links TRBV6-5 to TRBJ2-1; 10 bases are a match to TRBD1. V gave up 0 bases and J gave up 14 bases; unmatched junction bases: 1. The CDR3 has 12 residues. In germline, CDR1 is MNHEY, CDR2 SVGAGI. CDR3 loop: CASSYSGTGEFF. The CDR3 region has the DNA TGTGCCAGCAGTTACTCTGGGACAGGGGAGTTCTTC.

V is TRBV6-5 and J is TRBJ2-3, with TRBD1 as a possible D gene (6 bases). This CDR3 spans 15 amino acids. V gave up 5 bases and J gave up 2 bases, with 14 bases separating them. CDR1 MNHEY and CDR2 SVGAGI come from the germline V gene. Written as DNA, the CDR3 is TGTGCCAGCAGTAACACAGGGTCTGTCACAGATACGCAGTATTTT. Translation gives CASSNTGSVTDTQYF.

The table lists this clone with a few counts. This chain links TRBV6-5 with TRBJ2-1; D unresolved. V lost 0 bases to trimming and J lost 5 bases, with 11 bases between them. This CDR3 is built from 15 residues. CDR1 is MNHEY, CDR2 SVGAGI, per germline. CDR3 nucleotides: TGTGCCAGCAGTTACTCGATTGCCAGAAACAATGAGCAGTTCTTC. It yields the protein CASSYSIARNNEQFF.

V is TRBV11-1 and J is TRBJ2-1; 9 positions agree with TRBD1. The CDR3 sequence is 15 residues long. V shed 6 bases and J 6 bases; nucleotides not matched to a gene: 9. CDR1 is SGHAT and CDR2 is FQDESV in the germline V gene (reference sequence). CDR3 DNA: TGTGCCAGCAGTCACAGGGGGCGAGTGGGCAATGAGCAGTTCTTC. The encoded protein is CASSHRGRVGNEQFF.

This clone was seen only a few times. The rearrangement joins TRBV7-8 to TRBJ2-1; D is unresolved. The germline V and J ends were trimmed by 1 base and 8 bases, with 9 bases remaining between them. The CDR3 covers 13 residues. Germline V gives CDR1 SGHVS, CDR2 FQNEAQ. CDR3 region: CASSLEARDEQFF. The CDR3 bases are TGTGCCAGCAGCTTAGAGGCTCGCGATGAGCAGTTCTTC.

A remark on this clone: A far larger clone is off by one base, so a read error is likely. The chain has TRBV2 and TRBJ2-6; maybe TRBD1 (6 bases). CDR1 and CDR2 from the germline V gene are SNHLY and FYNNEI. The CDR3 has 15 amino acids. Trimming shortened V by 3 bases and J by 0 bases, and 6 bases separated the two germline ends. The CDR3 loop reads CASSDRGSGANVLTF. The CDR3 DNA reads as TGTGCCAGCAGTGACAGGGGCTCTGGGGCCAACGTCCTGACTTTC.

The CDR3 is CASRPGGSYNSPLHF. The CDR3 nucleotides are TGCGCCAGCAGACCCGGAGGCTCCTATAATTCACCCCTCCACTTT. The chain is built from TRBV4-3 and TRBJ1-6, with D unresolved. This CDR3 contains 15 residues. Germline CDR1 reads LGHNA; CDR2 reads YSLEER. Trimming shortened V by 6 bases and J by 0 bases, and 9 bases separated the two germline ends.

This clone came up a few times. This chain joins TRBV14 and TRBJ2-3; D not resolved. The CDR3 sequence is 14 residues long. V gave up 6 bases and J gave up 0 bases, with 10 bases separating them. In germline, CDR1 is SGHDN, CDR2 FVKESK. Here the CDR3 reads CASSGALSTDTQYF. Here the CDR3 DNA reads TGTGCCAGCAGTGGCGCCCTAAGCACAGATACGCAGTATTTT.

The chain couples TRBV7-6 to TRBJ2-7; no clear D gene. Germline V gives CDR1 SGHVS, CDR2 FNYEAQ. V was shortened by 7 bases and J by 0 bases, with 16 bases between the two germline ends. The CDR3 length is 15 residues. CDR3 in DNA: TGTGCCAGCACCCCCCGTGGCGGCAGCTCCTACGAGCAGTACTTC. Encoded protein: CASTPRGGSSYEQYF.

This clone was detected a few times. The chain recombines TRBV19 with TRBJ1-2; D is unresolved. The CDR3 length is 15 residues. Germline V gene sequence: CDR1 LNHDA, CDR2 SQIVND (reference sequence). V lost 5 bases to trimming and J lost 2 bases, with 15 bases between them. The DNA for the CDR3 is TGTGCCAGTAGTCCCTTCGGGGTTGGCAACTATGGCTACACCTTC. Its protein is CASSPFGVGNYGYTF.

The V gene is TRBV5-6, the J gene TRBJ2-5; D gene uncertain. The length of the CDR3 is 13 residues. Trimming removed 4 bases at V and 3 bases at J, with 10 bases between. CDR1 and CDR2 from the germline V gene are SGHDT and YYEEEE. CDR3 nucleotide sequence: TGTGCCAGCAGCCCAGATCTCAAAGAGACCCAGTACTTC. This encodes CASSPDLKETQYF.

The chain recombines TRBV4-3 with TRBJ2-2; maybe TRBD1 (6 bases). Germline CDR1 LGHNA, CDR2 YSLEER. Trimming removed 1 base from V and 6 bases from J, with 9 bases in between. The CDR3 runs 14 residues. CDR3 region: CASSQAGAPGELFF. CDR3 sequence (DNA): TGCGCCAGCAGCCAAGCAGGGGCCCCCGGGGAGCTGTTTTTT.

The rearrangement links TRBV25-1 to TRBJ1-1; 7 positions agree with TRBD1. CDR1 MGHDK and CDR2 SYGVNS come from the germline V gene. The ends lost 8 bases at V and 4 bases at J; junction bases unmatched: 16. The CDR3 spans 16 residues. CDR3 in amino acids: CASRETGNRWGTEAFF. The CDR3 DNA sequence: TGTGCCAGCCGCGAGACAGGGAATAGGTGGGGCACTGAAGCTTTCTTT.

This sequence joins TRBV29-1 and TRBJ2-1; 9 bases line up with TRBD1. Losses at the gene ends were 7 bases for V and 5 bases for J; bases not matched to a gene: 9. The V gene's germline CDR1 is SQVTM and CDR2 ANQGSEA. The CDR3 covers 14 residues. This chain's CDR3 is CSAPGTGNHNEQFF. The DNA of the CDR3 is TGCAGCGCTCCCGGGACAGGGAACCACAATGAGCAGTTCTTC.

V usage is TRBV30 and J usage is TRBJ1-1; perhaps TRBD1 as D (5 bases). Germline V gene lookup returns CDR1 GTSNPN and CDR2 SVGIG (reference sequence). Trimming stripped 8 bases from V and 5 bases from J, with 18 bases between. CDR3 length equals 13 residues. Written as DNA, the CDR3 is TGTGCCGTAGTCGCCAGGGCTGAGACTGAAGCTTTCTTT. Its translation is CAVVARAETEAFF.

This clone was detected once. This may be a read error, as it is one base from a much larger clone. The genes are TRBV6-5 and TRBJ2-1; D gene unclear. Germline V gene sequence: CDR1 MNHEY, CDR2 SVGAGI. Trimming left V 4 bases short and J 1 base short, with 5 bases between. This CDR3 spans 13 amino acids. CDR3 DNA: TGTGCCAGCAGTTTAAGGTCCTACAATGAGCAGTTCTTC. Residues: CASSLRSYNEQFF.

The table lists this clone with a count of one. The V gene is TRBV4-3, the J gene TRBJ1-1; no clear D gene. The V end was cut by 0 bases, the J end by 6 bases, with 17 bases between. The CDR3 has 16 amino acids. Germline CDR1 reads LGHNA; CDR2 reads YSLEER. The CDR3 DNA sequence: TGCGCCAGCAGCCAAGACCCGAGGTCAGCCCACCCTGAAGCTTTCTTT. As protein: CASSQDPRSAHPEAFF.

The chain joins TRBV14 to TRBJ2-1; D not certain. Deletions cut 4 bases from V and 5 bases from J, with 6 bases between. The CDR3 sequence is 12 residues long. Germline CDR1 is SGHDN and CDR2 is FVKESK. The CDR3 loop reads CASSRRHNEQFF. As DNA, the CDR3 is TGTGCCAGCAGCCGCAGGCACAATGAGCAGTTCTTC.

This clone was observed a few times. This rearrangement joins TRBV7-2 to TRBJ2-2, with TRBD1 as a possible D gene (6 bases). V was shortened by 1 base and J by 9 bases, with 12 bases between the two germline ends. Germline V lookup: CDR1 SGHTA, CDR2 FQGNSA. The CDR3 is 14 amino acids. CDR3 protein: CASSLVVTGRELFF. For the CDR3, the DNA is TGTGCCAGCAGCTTAGTAGTAACAGGGAGGGAGCTGTTTTTT.

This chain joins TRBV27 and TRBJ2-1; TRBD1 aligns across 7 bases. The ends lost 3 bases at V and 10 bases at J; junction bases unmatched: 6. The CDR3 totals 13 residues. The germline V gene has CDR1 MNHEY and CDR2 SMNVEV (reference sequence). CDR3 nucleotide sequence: TGTGCCAGCAGTTTTGGACAGGTAGGGGAGCAGTTCTTC. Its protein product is CASSFGQVGEQFF.

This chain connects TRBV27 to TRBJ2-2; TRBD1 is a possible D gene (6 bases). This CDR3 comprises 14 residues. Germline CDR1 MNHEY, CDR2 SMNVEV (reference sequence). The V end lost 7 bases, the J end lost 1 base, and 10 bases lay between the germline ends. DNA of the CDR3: TGTGCCAGCAAAATGGACAGGAACACCGGGGAGCTGTTTTTT. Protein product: CASKMDRNTGELFF.

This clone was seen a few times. The CDR3 sequence is CSVESHNEQFF. Written as DNA, the CDR3 is TGCAGCGTTGAGTCCCATAATGAGCAGTTCTTC. This rearrangement joins TRBV29-1 to TRBJ2-1; D is unresolved. Trimming took off 3 bases at V and 7 bases at J, with 7 bases between the two ends. This CDR3 contains 11 residues. Germline CDR1 is SQVTM and CDR2 is ANQGSEA.

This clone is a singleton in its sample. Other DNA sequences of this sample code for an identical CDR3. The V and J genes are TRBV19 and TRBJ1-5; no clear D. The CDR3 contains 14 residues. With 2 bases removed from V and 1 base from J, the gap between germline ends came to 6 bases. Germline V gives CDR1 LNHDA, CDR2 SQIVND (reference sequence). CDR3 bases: TGTGCCAGTAGTATAAGAGACAGCAATCAGCCCCAGCATTTT. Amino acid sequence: CASSIRDSNQPQHF.